The 9 T cell receptor beta chains given below trace back to one sample, sequenced in a study of T-cell memory formation after mild COVID-19. TCRdb itself ran the 5' RACE reads through MiXCR, one entry per CDR3 protein. This sample has roughly 610,000 distinct CDR3 sequences; 17% occur once, and the top ten carry roughly 7.8%. Input material: PBMCs or a T cell subset sorted from them (not recorded which). The receptors originated from an adult woman who had mild COVID-19 (a few samples of this study predate the infection). Cell type and time point are not known.

This clonotype was observed at least ten times. V is TRBV7-8 and J is TRBJ2-1, with 10 bases lining up with TRBD2. V trimming: 5 bases; J trimming: 0 bases; junction bases outside the gene matches: 7. Germline V lookup: CDR1 SGHVS, CDR2 FQNEAQ. The CDR3 totals 17 residues. The CDR3 reads CASSPRTSGSSYNEQFF. CDR3 DNA: TGTGCCAGCAGCCCCCGGACTAGCGGAAGCTCCTACAATGAGCAGTTCTTC. Based on the CDR3 plus reference TRBV7-8 and TRBJ2-1, the full variable domain is GAGVSQSPRYKVAKRGQDVALRCDPISGHVSLFWYQQALGQGPEFLTYFQNEAQLDKSGLPSDRFFAERPEGSVSTLKIQRTQQEDSAVYLCASSPRTSGSSYNEQFFGPGTRLTVL.

The gene calls are TRBV6-5 and TRBJ2-1; 11 positions match TRBD1. Germline V lookup: CDR1 MNHEY, CDR2 SVGAGI. V was clipped by 4 bases and J by 6 bases; unmatched bases: 8. The CDR3 runs 16 residues. The DNA for the CDR3 is TGTGCCAGCAGTTCGCCCCGAGGGACAGGGGGCAATGAGCAGTTCTTC. Encoded protein: CASSSPRGTGGNEQFF.

The table lists this clonotype with a few counts. The rearrangement joins TRBV9 to TRBJ2-7; TRBD1 matches 8 bases. From germline, CDR1 is SGDLS and CDR2 YYNGEE. The CDR3 length is 14 residues. Losses at the gene ends were 3 bases for V and 7 bases for J; bases not matched to a gene: 9. In DNA, the CDR3 is TGTGCCAGCAGCGGAGGGACAGGCGGCCGAGAGCAGTACTTC. Translated: CASSGGTGGREQYF. Using reference TRBV9 and TRBJ2-7 for the parts outside the CDR3, the full variable domain is DSGVTQTPKHLITATGQRVTLRCSPRSGDLSVYWYQQSLDQGLQFLIQYYNGEERAKGNILERFSAQQFPDLHSELNLSSLELGDSALYFCASSGGTGGREQYFGPGTRLTVT.

In its sample, this clonotype was seen a few times. The chain links TRBV7-3 to TRBJ2-1, with 7 bases lining up with TRBD1. Germline loops: CDR1 SGHTA, CDR2 FQGTGA. V shed 5 bases and J 6 bases; nucleotides not matched to a gene: 4. CDR3 length equals 13 residues. CDR3 nucleotide sequence: TGTGCCAGCAGCAGGGACAGACTCAATGAGCAGTTCTTC. Encoded protein: CASSRDRLNEQFF. Combining the CDR3 with reference TRBV7-3 and TRBJ2-1 gives the whole variable domain GAGVSQTPSNKVTEKGKYVELRCDPISGHTALYWYRQSLGQGPEFLIYFQGTGAADDSGLPNDRFFAVRPEGSVSTLKIQRTERGDSAVYLCASSRDRLNEQFFGPGTRLTVL.

This clonotype has a handful of counts. V is TRBV29-1 and J is TRBJ2-1; D remains unclear. V lost 2 bases and J lost 7, with 12 bases in between. This CDR3 is built from 13 residues. Germline CDR1 SQVTM, CDR2 ANQGSEA. CDR3 in amino acids: CSVEIMVLNEQFF. DNA of the CDR3: TGCAGCGTTGAAATTATGGTCTTGAATGAGCAGTTCTTC.

This chain connects TRBV30 to TRBJ1-2; the D gene is possibly TRBD1 (5 bases). V dropped 0 bases and J dropped 14 bases, with 22 bases sitting between them. The CDR3 has 14 amino acids. Germline V CDR1 and CDR2: GTSNPN, SVGIG (reference sequence). CDR3: CAWSVQRRASAGTF. The CDR3, as DNA: TGTGCCTGGAGTGTACAGAGGAGGGCCTCCGCAGGGACCTTC.

This clonotype has a handful of counts. V usage is TRBV11-3 and J usage is TRBJ2-3; D might be TRBD1 (6 bases). Per the germline V gene, CDR1 is SGHNT and CDR2 is YENEEA. The CDR3 contains 14 residues. V shed 7 bases and J shed 2 bases, with 13 bases lying between them. DNA of the CDR3: TGTGCCAGCACTAACGGACAGTACACAGATACGCAGTATTTT. It is translated as CASTNGQYTDTQYF.

CDR3 coding DNA: TGTGCCAGCAGCTTGAATGGACAGGATAACTATGGCTACACCTTC. As protein: CASSLNGQDNYGYTF. The chain links TRBV5-8 to TRBJ1-2; 7 bases match TRBD1. CDR1 SGHTS and CDR2 YDEGEE come from the germline V gene. The CDR3 runs 15 residues. After removal of 1 base from V and 1 base from J, the junction contained 4 bases not matched to a gene.

This clonotype was seen more than once but under ten times. Here the CDR3 reads CASSQISGTGASYTF. DNA for the CDR3: TGTGCCAGCAGCCAAATCTCTGGGACAGGTGCGAGCTACACCTTC. The chain joins TRBV3-1 to TRBJ1-2; 8 bases fit TRBD1. The CDR3 covers 15 residues. V was clipped by 2 bases and J by 9 bases; unmatched bases: 11. Germline loops: CDR1 LGHDT, CDR2 YNNKEL (reference sequence).